This TCR beta chain was identified in a study of cytomegalovirus exposure and HLA in healthy donors. Study summary: Of several hundred genotyped donors, around 86% grouped in the Caucasian-associated ancestry cluster. Study outcomes and limitations: For cytomegalovirus status, the classifier reportedly gave diagnoses with high specificity and sensitivity. 87-base-pair reads could not separate some V segments, including TRBV6-2 and TRBV6-3. Despite most TCR sequences being rare, some public TCRs occurred in many donors.

There are 15 residues in the CDR3. From germline, CDR1 is MNHEY and CDR2 SVGAGI. Trimming left V 4 bases short and J 7 bases short, with 17 bases between. Primers included in the PCR were 60 Vbeta and 13 Jbeta primers. Libraries were prepared by immunoSEQ multiplex PCR; TCRdb keeps only in-frame clonotypes and omits some of them. Of approximately 140,000 clones listed, roughly 76% are singletons. Remarks on this clone: No antigen is known for it.

Sequenced input: PBMCs. This chain joins TRBV6-5 and TRBJ1-5; D call uncertain. This clonotype was obtained from a female donor in good health and CMV-seronegative. CDR3 coding DNA: TGTGCCAGCAGTTTTTCGGGGAATCAAGGGCAGCCCCAGCATTTT. Translating it yields CASSFSGNQGQPQHF.